This T cell receptor beta chain was sequenced in a study of graft-versus-host responses after intestinal transplantation. Study information: Each recipient received anti-thymocyte globulin induction, then tacrolimus and steroids for 2 to 4 years. Regarding the study as a whole: GvH clone levels peaked in circulation, and this peak was associated with early post-transplant HvG declines.

The repertoire was sequenced with immunoSEQ multiplex PCR; TCRdb's copy has only in-frame clones and lacks some. This table has 80,000 to 100,000 clones, roughly 87% appearing once. The CDR3 totals 14 residues. Trimming pared 2 bases from V and 1 base from J, leaving 7 bases between. The germline V gene encodes CDR1 LNHNV and CDR2 YYDKDF (reference sequence). Worth noting for this clone: Its cognate antigen is unknown.

The sequence was obtained from a human donor who received an intestinal transplant. This material consisted of unstimulated CD8+ T cells sorted from spleen or lymph node cells, taken before intestinal transplant. The chain couples TRBV15 to TRBJ2-3; D is unresolved. The chain's CDR3 is CATSRSGRTDTQYF. CDR3 sequence (DNA): TGTGCCACCAGCAGATCGGGCCGCACAGATACGCAGTATTTT.